This T cell receptor beta chain was identified in a study of T cells after posttransplantation cyclophosphamide. Study outcomes and limitations: Donor CD8+ memory clones often dominated recipient blood repertoires at later times. After PTCy, TRB diversity resembled that of CNI/methotrexate controls. Tissue-infiltrating T cells from skin or gut overlapped little with blood T cells.

The CDR3 length is 16 residues. Germline trimming cut 3 bases from V and 2 bases from J; bases unmatched to any gene: 9. CDR1 and CDR2 from the germline V gene are LGHNA and YSLEER. Generated by immunoSEQ multiplex PCR, the TCRdb table keeps only in-frame clones and is missing some. The sample has tens of thousands of clones, none seen only once. This clone has ten or more counts. The antigen remains undetermined. This chain joins TRBV4-3 and TRBJ2-7, with 8 bases lining up with TRBD1. This receptor was obtained from a woman aged 25 to 39 in good health and a related stem cell transplant donor. Specimen: PBMCs. This CDR3 reads CASSHSATGEAYEQYF. DNA of the CDR3: TGCGCCAGCAGCCATTCCGCGACAGGGGAGGCCTACGAGCAGTACTTC.